Each of the 32 T cell receptor beta chains below was sequenced from the same sample in a study of blood T cell repertoires in COVID-19. Repertoires were generated with immunoSEQ multiplex PCR, while TCRdb's copy carries only in-frame clones and drops some. In the table there are about 55,000 clones, roughly 90% of which are singletons. Sequencing used peripheral blood. The receptor source for this set is a middle-aged man with COVID-19, enrolled during active disease.

The chain combines TRBV7-3 with TRBJ2-1; 16 nucleotides agree with TRBD2. J was trimmed by 8 bases and V by 1 base; bases with no gene match: 5. This CDR3 has 17 residues. In germline, CDR1 is SGHTA, CDR2 FQGTGA. CDR3 residues: CASSLKGLAGGFDEQFF. Written as DNA, the CDR3 is TGTGCCAGCAGCTTAAAGGGACTAGCGGGAGGGTTTGATGAGCAGTTCTTC.

The chain links TRBV10-3 to TRBJ2-1; the match to TRBD1 covers 8 bases. Germline V gene data show CDR1 as ENHRY and CDR2 as SYGVKD. CDR3 length: 15 amino acids. The V segment lost 0 bases and the J segment 6 bases; nucleotides outside the gene matches: 4. DNA of the CDR3: TGTGCCATCAGTGAGTCGCAGGGGGCCCCCAATGAGCAGTTCTTC. This gives the protein CAISESQGAPNEQFF.

This chain links TRBV11-2 with TRBJ2-5, with D maybe TRBD1 (7 bases). This CDR3 comprises 16 residues. Germline CDR1 is SGHAT and CDR2 is FQNNGV. V lost 0 bases to trimming and J lost 1 base, with 12 bases between them. For the CDR3, the DNA is TGTGCCAGCAGCTTAGATCTCCAGGGGGGCCAAGAGACCCAGTACTTC. Amino acid sequence: CASSLDLQGGQETQYF.

The V and J genes are TRBV19 and TRBJ1-1; D gene unclear. V lost 3 bases, J lost 0 bases, and 8 bases lay in between. This CDR3 is built from 14 residues. CDR1 LNHDA and CDR2 SQIVND come from the germline V gene (reference sequence). CDR3 protein: CASSIREVNTEAFF. The CDR3 bases are TGTGCCAGTAGTATTAGGGAGGTGAACACTGAAGCTTTCTTT.

The V and J genes are TRBV19 and TRBJ2-4; no clear D gene. V lost 3 bases and J 6 bases, leaving 3 bases between the germline ends. In germline, CDR1 is LNHDA, CDR2 SQIVND (reference sequence). CDR3 length: 11 amino acids. The DNA of the CDR3 is TGTGCCAGTAGTATCGGAAACATTCAGTACTTC. Its protein is CASSIGNIQYF.

The chain has TRBV25-1 and TRBJ2-5; tentative D call: TRBD2 (6 bases). This CDR3 contains 17 residues. V was shortened by 4 bases and J by 5 bases, with 23 bases between the two germline ends. CDR1 and CDR2 (germline): MGHDK, SYGVNS. The CDR3 DNA is TGTGCCAGCAGTGGGTCAACGGGGGACCCAACGGGGGAGACCCAGTACTTC. Translation gives CASSGSTGDPTGETQYF. Full variable domain (remainder filled in from reference TRBV25-1 and TRBJ2-5): EADIYQTPRYLVIGTGKKITLECSQTMGHDKMYWYQQDPGMELHLIHYSYGVNSTEKGDLSSESTVSRIRTEHFPLTLESARPSHTSQYLCASSGSTGDPTGETQYFGPGTRLLVL.

The chain carries TRBV18 and TRBJ2-7; a weak D match, TRBD2 (7 bases). This CDR3 region has 14 residues. Germline CDR1 reads KGHSH; CDR2 reads LQKENI. The germline V and J ends were trimmed by 1 base and 5 bases, with 12 bases remaining between them. The CDR3 DNA reads TGTGCCAGCTCACCACGCCGGGGGGCGGACGAGCAGTACTTC. This gives the protein CASSPRRGADEQYF.

In its sample, this clone was seen once. CDR3 coding DNA: TGTGCCAGCAGCTTTGAACGCGGGACGTACAATGAGCAGTTCTTC. Its translation is CASSFERGTYNEQFF. The J gene is TRBJ2-1, the V gene TRBV12-1; the table's D gene call, TRBD2, was not cross checked with the DNA. TRBV12-1 counts as a pseudogene. CDR3 length: 15 residues.

A single count supports this clone. The V gene is TRBV19, the J gene TRBJ1-6, with 10 bases lining up with TRBD1. CDR3 length: 14 amino acids. The J segment lost 6 bases and the V segment lost 6 bases, leaving 2 bases of the junction unmatched. Germline CDR1 LNHDA, CDR2 SQIVND (reference sequence). CDR3 DNA sequence: TGTGCCAGTAGGCGGACAGGGGGTAATTCACCCCTCCACTTT. Protein: CASRRTGGNSPLHF. Full variable domain (rest looked up from reference TRBV19 and TRBJ1-6): DGGITQSPKYLFRKEGQNVTLSCEQNLNHDAMYWYRQDPGQGLRLIYYSQIVNDFQKGDIAEGYSVSREKKESFPLTVTSAQKNPTAFYLCASRRTGGNSPLHFGNGTRLTVT.

The DNA for the CDR3 is TGTGCCAGCAGCTTAGACGGGGCGGGGTCCTACGAGCAGTACTTC. It is translated as CASSLDGAGSYEQYF. The rearrangement joins TRBV7-9 to TRBJ2-7, with D tentatively TRBD2 (6 bases). V was shortened by 1 base and J by 1 base, with 11 bases between the two germline ends. The V gene's germline CDR1 is SEHNR and CDR2 FQNEAQ (reference sequence). The CDR3 length is 15 residues.

The chain couples TRBV30 to TRBJ1-3; the D is unclear. This CDR3 spans 13 amino acids. Germline values: CDR1 GTSNPN, CDR2 SVGIG (reference sequence). The germline V and J ends were trimmed by 0 bases and 9 bases, with 12 bases remaining between them. CDR3: CAWSVQKVPTIYF. CDR3 DNA sequence: TGTGCCTGGAGTGTACAGAAGGTACCCACCATATATTTT. Combining the CDR3 with reference TRBV30 and TRBJ1-3 gives the whole variable domain SQTIHQWPATLVQPVGSPLSLECTVEGTSNPNLYWYRQAAGRGLQLLFYSVGIGQISSEVPQNLSASRPQDRQFILSSKKLLLSDSGFYLCAWSVQKVPTIYFGEGSWLTVV.

This rearrangement joins TRBV2 to TRBJ1-1; D gene ambiguous. The germline gives CDR1 SNHLY, CDR2 FYNNEI. This CDR3 is 14 amino acids long. Trimming took 8 bases from V and 0 from J, leaving 13 bases between them. The DNA of the CDR3 is TGTGCCAGCTTAAAGGAGGGCATGAACACTGAAGCTTTCTTT. The encoded protein is CASLKEGMNTEAFF.

In its sample, this clone was seen once. The germline gene is not matched at one end of the junction; a read error may be the cause. V and J are TRBV7-7 and TRBJ2-5; a weak D match, TRBD1 (5 bases). CDR1 and CDR2 from the germline V gene are SSHAT and FNYEAQ (reference sequence). This CDR3 has 15 residues. In nucleotides, the CDR3 is TGTGCTAGCAGCTTAGGTCAGGGAACAAGGGAGACCCAGTACTTC. Translating gives CASSLGQGTRETQYF. Looking up the rest from reference TRBV7-7 and TRBJ2-5 gives the full variable domain: GAGVSQSPRYKVTKRGQDVTLRCDPISSHATLYWYQQALGQGPEFLTYFNYEAQPDKSGLPSDRFSAERPEGSISTLTIQRTEQRDSAMYRCASSLGQGTRETQYFGPGTRLLVL.

The chain is built from TRBV29-1 and TRBJ1-6; D unresolved. The V and J ends lost 0 bases and 6 bases respectively, with 12 bases between them. The CDR3 spans 15 residues. CDR1 SQVTM and CDR2 ANQGSEA come from the germline V gene. CDR3 loop: CSVEDTVGSNSPLHF. The CDR3 bases are TGCAGCGTTGAAGATACAGTGGGGAGTAATTCACCCCTCCACTTT. Supplemented by reference TRBV29-1 and TRBJ1-6, the full variable domain reads SAVISQKPSRDICQRGTSLTIQCQVDSQVTMMFWYRQQPGQSLTLIATANQGSEATYESGFVIDKFPISRPNLTFSTLTVSNMSPEDSSIYLCSVEDTVGSNSPLHFGNGTRLTVT.

The V call is TRBV5-7, the J call TRBJ2-2, with 7 bases aligning to TRBD1. TRBV5-7 is an open reading frame, and its role is uncertain. The CDR3 covers 15 residues. J lost 1 base, V lost 5 bases, and 5 bases had no gene match. The chain's CDR3 is CASSTGTENTGELFF. CDR3 nucleotide sequence: TGTGCCAGCAGTACCGGGACAGAGAACACCGGGGAGCTGTTTTTT.

The rearrangement links TRBV10-3 to TRBJ2-3, with 10 bases that match TRBD2. V lost 7 bases, J lost 3 bases, and 4 bases stayed unmatched. CDR3 size: 14 residues. The germline gives CDR1 ENHRY, CDR2 SYGVKD. In DNA form, the CDR3 reads TGTGCCATCACACTAGCGGGGATAACAGATACGCAGTATTTT. Translating it yields CAITLAGITDTQYF.

The chain employs TRBV30 and TRBJ1-3; 7 positions agree with TRBD1. Germline CDR1 is GTSNPN and CDR2 is SVGIG (reference sequence). The ends lost 5 bases at V and 0 bases at J; junction bases unmatched: 7. The CDR3 runs to 15 residues. The CDR3 DNA reads TGTGCCTGGCGCCCTGACAGGGTCTCTGGAAACACCATATATTTT. Encoded protein: CAWRPDRVSGNTIYF.

The gene calls are TRBV5-1 and TRBJ2-3, with 7 bases fitting TRBD2. The CDR3 runs 14 residues. J lost 2 bases, V lost 6 bases, and 6 bases had no gene match. Germline assignment: CDR1 SGHRS and CDR2 YFSETQ. The CDR3 loop is CASNRAGFTDTQYF. In DNA form, the CDR3 reads TGCGCCAGCAACAGAGCGGGATTCACAGATACGCAGTATTTT.

The chain carries TRBV5-4 and TRBJ2-3; D not certain. The V and J ends lost 2 bases and 3 bases respectively, with 10 bases between them. This CDR3 contains 14 residues. Germline V gene sequence: CDR1 SGHNT, CDR2 YYREEE (reference sequence). CDR3 coding DNA: TGTGCCAGCAGCTTCGTAGAAATGACAGATACGCAGTATTTT. It translates to CASSFVEMTDTQYF.

V gene TRBV28 combines with J gene TRBJ2-1; 8 bases agree with TRBD2. This CDR3 region has 16 residues. V lost 2 bases, J lost 7 bases, and 10 bases stayed unmatched. Germline V gene lookup returns CDR1 MDHEN and CDR2 SYDVKM. The CDR3 DNA is TGTGCCAGCAGTTTAATAGGGGCGGGGGGAGGTAATGAGCAGTTCTTC. It codes for CASSLIGAGGGNEQFF.

This chain joins TRBV2 and TRBJ1-1, with 8 bases lining up with TRBD1. Germline V lookup: CDR1 SNHLY, CDR2 FYNNEI. V trimming: 9 bases; J trimming: 5 bases; junction bases outside the gene matches: 8. The CDR3 covers 13 residues. The CDR3 DNA is TGTGCCAGATCTGGACAGGGAAGGACTGAAGCTTTCTTT. This codes for CARSGQGRTEAFF.

This clone showed up just once. J is TRBJ1-1 and V is TRBV7-3; 7 bases fit TRBD1. Germline-derived CDR1 and CDR2 are SGHTA and FQGTGA. The J segment lost 1 base and the V segment lost 1 base, leaving 24 bases of the junction unmatched. This CDR3 spans 22 amino acids. CDR3 DNA sequence: TGTGCCAGCAGCTTAAGGGACCCCGGGACAGTTCCCTTTCTCTCTCGGAACACTGAAGCTTTCTTT. Its translation is CASSLRDPGTVPFLSRNTEAFF.

The chain combines TRBV6-5 with TRBJ2-2; 9 bases fit TRBD1. With 8 bases clipped from V and 4 bases from J, the junction kept 8 bases outside the gene matches. Germline V gene sequence: CDR1 MNHEY, CDR2 SVGAGI. The CDR3 is made up of 15 amino acids. The CDR3 region is CASAAGTGRTGELFF. CDR3 sequence (DNA): TGTGCCAGCGCCGCCGGGACAGGGCGCACCGGGGAGCTGTTTTTT.

The chain links TRBV28 to TRBJ2-7; D perhaps matches TRBD1 (6 bases). The CDR3 sequence is 16 residues long. The germline gives CDR1 MDHEN, CDR2 SYDVKM. The ends were cut back, 6 bases at V and 3 bases at J, with 21 bases in the middle. Here the CDR3 reads CASSARRGSPSYEQYF. The CDR3 region has the DNA TGTGCCAGCAGCGCACGCAGGGGTAGTCCGAGCTACGAGCAGTACTTC. Based on the CDR3 plus reference TRBV28 and TRBJ2-7, the full variable domain is DVKVTQSSRYLVKRTGEKVFLECVQDMDHENMFWYRQDPGLGLRLIYFSYDVKMKEKGDIPEGYSVSREKKERFSLILESASTNQTSMYLCASSARRGSPSYEQYFGPGTRLTVT.

V and J are TRBV12-3 or TRBV12-4 and TRBJ2-2; 7 bases agree with TRBD1. V trimming: 8 bases; J trimming: 6 bases; junction bases outside the gene matches: 6. The CDR3 covers 13 residues. This CDR3 is CASATGASGELFF. In nucleotides, the CDR3 is TGTGCCAGCGCCACAGGGGCCTCCGGGGAGCTGTTTTTT.

Of note for this clone: The junction shows a germline mismatch at one end, possibly a read error. The V gene is TRBV19, the J gene TRBJ1-5; perhaps TRBD1 as D (6 bases). The CDR3 has 13 amino acids. The V gene's germline CDR1 is LNHDA and CDR2 SQIVND (reference sequence). In nucleotides, the CDR3 is TGTGCGAGTAAGGGGGATGCTGGTCAGCCCCAGCATTTT. The encoded protein is CASKGDAGQPQHF.

V and J are TRBV7-9 and TRBJ2-3; 7 nucleotides align to TRBD1. Trimming took 5 bases from V and 4 from J; bases not matched to a gene: 12. CDR1 and CDR2 from the germline V gene are SEHNR and FQNEAQ (reference sequence). This CDR3 is built from 16 residues. The CDR3 DNA reads TGTGCCAGCAGCCCATCAGGGGGTTTGGATCCAGATACGCAGTATTTT. Amino acids: CASSPSGGLDPDTQYF.

This clone was counted between two and nine times. The chain recombines TRBV29-1 with TRBJ2-7, with D maybe TRBD1 (5 bases). The CDR3 is made up of 12 amino acids. Per germline, CDR1 SQVTM and CDR2 ANQGSEA. V was cut by 5 bases and J by 3 bases, with 11 bases left in between. CDR3 DNA sequence: TGCAGCGTTACGAGACAGAGCTACGAGCAGTACTTC. It translates to CSVTRQSYEQYF.

Only a few counts were recorded for this clone. This rearrangement joins TRBV14 to TRBJ2-7; tentative D call: TRBD1 (6 bases). Germline loops: CDR1 SGHDN, CDR2 FVKESK. Trimming took 1 base from V and 3 from J, leaving 13 bases between them. The CDR3 totals 15 residues. The CDR3 sequence is CASSQGTASNYEQYF. CDR3 DNA: TGTGCCAGCAGCCAAGGGACAGCCTCAAACTACGAGCAGTACTTC.

The chain combines TRBV9 with TRBJ2-3; 8 nucleotides agree with TRBD2. CDR3 length: 15 residues. V was clipped by 5 bases and J by 3 bases; unmatched bases: 8. The germline gives CDR1 SGDLS, CDR2 YYNGEE. The CDR3 DNA follows: TGTGCCAGCAGACAGTACGGGGGGGCGACAGATACGCAGTATTTT. Amino acid sequence: CASRQYGGATDTQYF.

The chain combines TRBV7-6 with TRBJ2-2; 9 bases fit TRBD2. Per the germline V gene, CDR1 is SGHVS and CDR2 is FNYEAQ. With 5 bases clipped from V and 4 bases from J, the junction kept 8 bases outside the gene matches. This CDR3 is 16 amino acids long. The CDR3 loop is CASSPAPTSGTGELFF. Here the CDR3 DNA reads TGTGCCAGCAGCCCGGCTCCGACTAGCGGCACCGGGGAGCTGTTTTTT.

With respect to this clone: The junction departs from germline at one end; a sequencing error may be responsible. The chain couples TRBV28 to TRBJ1-4; TRBD1 is a possible D gene (5 bases). CDR3 size: 12 residues. Germline V gene data show CDR1 as MDHEN and CDR2 as SYDVKM. The CDR3 is CASSLLRQPTNF. The CDR3 DNA sequence: TGTGCCAGCAGTTTACTAAGACAGCCCACGAACTTT.